This TCR beta chain came from a study of T cells after yellow fever vaccination (dated by TCRdb to the late 2010s). Regarding the research as a whole: The SMART-Seq v4 Ultra Low Input RNA kit was used to prepare libraries from fractions with low cell numbers. Bulk TCR alpha and beta repertoires were sequenced longitudinally to track T-cell clones before and after primary and booster YFV17D yellow fever vaccination. Blood samples were taken at several timepoints before and after primary and secondary immunization, and bulk PBMC replicates and cell subsets were isolated. Two healthy male donors, one aged 18 to 30 and one aged 30 to 40 years, made up the cohort.

What the study reported, not specific to this receptor: A small share of clonotypes occurred in both CD4 and CD8 compartments, likely arising from convergent recombination. Because only a couple of donors were included in the study, the extent to which the findings can be generalized is limited. The secondary T-cell response was weaker than the primary response but faster, peaking on day 5 instead of day 15. Most clones expanded after primary vaccination (around 97% of CD4 and 88% of CD8) were re-detected after the booster, suggesting that broad memory maintenance occurred. FACS-sorted repertoires could contain abundant contaminating clonotypes from the bulk population, so computational filtering was required.

The treatment or condition label on this specimen signifies: live attenuated yellow fever vaccine strain. A standard Ficoll-Paque protocol was used to isolate PBMCs from peripheral blood. Dynabeads CD4 and CD8 positive selection kits were used to isolate the CD4 and CD8 T-cell fractions. RNA was extracted with TriZol from bulk PBMCs, CD4 and CD8 fractions, and dextramer-positive and dextramer-negative fractions. V is shortened by 0 bases, J by 0 bases, and the region joining them spans 12 bases. The CDR3 measures 17 amino acids from cysteine to phenylalanine. Only CDR3 DNA remains: 51 bases, in frame from the first base. Sequences LGHNA (CDR1) and YSLEER (CDR2) are obtained from the germline V gene. Data came from an Illumina NovaSeq 6000. TCR cDNA was made using 5'RACE template switching, a step that added a universal primer site and unique molecular identifiers. cDNA synthesis was primed from both the TCR alpha and TCR beta constant segments. Libraries were amplified in two PCR steps, with sample barcodes and sequencing adapters added in the second step. Sequencing of the libraries was done on either Illumina HiSeq 2500 (2x100 bp) or NovaSeq (2x150 bp). In the original analysis: MIGEC handled demultiplexing of reads and collapsing into UMI consensus sequences, while MiXCR performed V(D)J alignment. Vaccine-responding clonotypes were defined with edgeR using replicate PBMC samples, requiring FDR below 0.01 and a log2 fold change above 5 up to day 15. Bulk clonotypes were assigned CD4 or CD8 identity according to which sequenced CD4 or CD8 repertoire held them at higher abundance. TCRdb reprocessing: public reads trimmed at Q25 with fastp, clones called with MiXCR, in-frame beta chains kept. Under each unique CDR3 protein, matching rows form one entry showing the most common genes and DNA. The authors' filters were not applied to this entry. This sample is represented by some 170,000 distinct CDR3 sequences; roughly 9% of them were singletons. The ten biggest clones cover 35% to 40% of the sample.

Ten or more counts support this clonotype. Which antigen it targets is not known. One base away there is no much larger clone; base qualities are not given. This clonotype originated in a man aged 18 to 30 who received the YFV17D yellow fever vaccine. Specimen: CD8+ T cells sorted from PBMCs, collected 45 days after the yellow fever booster vaccination. The sequence joins TRBV4-3 to TRBJ2-1; D gene: possibly TRBD1, on 5 matching bases. The DNA reads as follows: TGCGCCAGCAGCCAAGAGACAGACCTGAGCTCCTACAATGAGCAGTTCTTC. Its product reads: CASSQETDLSSYNEQFF.